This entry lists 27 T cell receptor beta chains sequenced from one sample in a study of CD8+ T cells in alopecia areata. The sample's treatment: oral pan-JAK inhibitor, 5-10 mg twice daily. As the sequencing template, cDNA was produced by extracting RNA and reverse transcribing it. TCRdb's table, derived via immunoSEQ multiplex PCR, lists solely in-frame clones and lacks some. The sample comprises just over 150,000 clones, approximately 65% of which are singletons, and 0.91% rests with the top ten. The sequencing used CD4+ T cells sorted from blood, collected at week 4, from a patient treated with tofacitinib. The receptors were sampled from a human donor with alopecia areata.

CDR3 nucleotide sequence: TGTGCCAGTAGTGCTAACAGGGTCAATCAGCCCCAGCATTTT. Its translation: CASSANRVNQPQHF. The chain links TRBV19 to TRBJ1-5; TRBD1 is a possible D gene (6 bases). The V gene's germline CDR1 is LNHDA and CDR2 SQIVND (reference sequence). V shed 5 bases and J shed 3 bases, with 11 bases lying between them. CDR3 length equals 14 residues.

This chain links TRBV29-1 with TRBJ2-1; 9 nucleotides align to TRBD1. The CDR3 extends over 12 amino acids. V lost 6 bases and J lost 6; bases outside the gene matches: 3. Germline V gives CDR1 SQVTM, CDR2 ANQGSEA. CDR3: CSVQTGGNEQFF. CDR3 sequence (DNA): TGCAGCGTCCAGACAGGGGGCAATGAGCAGTTCTTC.

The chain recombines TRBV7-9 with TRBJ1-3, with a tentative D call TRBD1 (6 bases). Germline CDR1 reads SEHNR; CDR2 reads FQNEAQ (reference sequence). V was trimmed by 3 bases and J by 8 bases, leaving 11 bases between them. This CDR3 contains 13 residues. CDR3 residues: CASSFPGVDTIYF. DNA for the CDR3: TGTGCCAGCAGCTTTCCAGGGGTGGACACCATATATTTT.

DNA of the CDR3: TGTGCCACCAGCAGTACAGGGAACACTGAAGCTTTCTTT. Translation gives CATSSTGNTEAFF. The V and J genes are TRBV15 and TRBJ1-1, with D perhaps TRBD1 (5 bases). Trimming took off 3 bases at V and 1 base at J, with 6 bases between the two ends. The CDR3 totals 13 residues. In germline, CDR1 is LNHNV, CDR2 YYDKDF (reference sequence).

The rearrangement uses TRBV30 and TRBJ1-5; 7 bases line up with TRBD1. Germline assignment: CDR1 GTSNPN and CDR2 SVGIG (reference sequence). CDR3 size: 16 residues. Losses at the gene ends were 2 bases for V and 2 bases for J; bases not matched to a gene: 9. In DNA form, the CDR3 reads TGTGCCTGGAGTCCACAGGGGTTTCGTGGCAATCAGCCCCAGCATTTT. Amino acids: CAWSPQGFRGNQPQHF. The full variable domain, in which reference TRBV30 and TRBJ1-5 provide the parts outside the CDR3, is SQTIHQWPATLVQPVGSPLSLECTVEGTSNPNLYWYRQAAGRGLQLLFYSVGIGQISSEVPQNLSASRPQDRQFILSSKKLLLSDSGFYLCAWSPQGFRGNQPQHFGDGTRLSIL.

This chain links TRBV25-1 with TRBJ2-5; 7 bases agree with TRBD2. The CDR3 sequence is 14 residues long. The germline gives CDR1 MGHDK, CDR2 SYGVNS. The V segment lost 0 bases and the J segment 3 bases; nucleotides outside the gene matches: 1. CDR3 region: CASSEYGGEETQYF. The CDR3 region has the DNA TGTGCCAGCAGTGAATATGGGGGGGAAGAGACCCAGTACTTC.

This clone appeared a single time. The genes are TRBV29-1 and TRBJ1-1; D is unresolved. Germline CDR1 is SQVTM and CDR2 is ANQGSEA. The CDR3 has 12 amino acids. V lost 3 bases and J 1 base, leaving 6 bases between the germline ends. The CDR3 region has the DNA TGCAGCGTTGACTTCAGGAACACTGAAGCTTTCTTT. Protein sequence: CSVDFRNTEAFF.

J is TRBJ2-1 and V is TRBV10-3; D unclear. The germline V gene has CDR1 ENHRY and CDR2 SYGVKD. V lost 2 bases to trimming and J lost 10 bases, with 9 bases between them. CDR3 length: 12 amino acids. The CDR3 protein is CAISEGSGEQFF. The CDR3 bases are TGTGCCATCAGTGAGGGTAGTGGCGAGCAGTTCTTC.

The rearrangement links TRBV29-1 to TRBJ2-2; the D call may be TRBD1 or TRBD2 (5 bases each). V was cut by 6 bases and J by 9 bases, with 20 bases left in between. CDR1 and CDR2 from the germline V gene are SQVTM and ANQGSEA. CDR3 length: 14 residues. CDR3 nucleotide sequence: TGCAGCGTCGACCGGGGCCCCCCTAGACGGGAGCTGTTTTTT. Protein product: CSVDRGPPRRELFF.

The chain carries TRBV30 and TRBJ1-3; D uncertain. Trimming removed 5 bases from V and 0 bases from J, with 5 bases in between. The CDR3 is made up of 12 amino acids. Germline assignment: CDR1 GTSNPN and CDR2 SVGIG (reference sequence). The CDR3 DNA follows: TGTGCCTGGCGGGACTCTGGAAACACCATATATTTT. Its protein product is CAWRDSGNTIYF.

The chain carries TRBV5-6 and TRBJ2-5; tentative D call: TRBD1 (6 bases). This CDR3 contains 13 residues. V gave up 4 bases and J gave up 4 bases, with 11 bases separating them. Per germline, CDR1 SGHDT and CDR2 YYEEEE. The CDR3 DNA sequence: TGTGCCAGCAGCGCACAGGGTTTAGAGACCCAGTACTTC. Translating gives CASSAQGLETQYF.

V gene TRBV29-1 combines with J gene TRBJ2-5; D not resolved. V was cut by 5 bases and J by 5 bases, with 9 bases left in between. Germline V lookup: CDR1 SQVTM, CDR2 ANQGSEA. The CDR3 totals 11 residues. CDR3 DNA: TGCAGCGTTCGAACAGCTGAGACCCAGTACTTC. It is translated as CSVRTAETQYF.

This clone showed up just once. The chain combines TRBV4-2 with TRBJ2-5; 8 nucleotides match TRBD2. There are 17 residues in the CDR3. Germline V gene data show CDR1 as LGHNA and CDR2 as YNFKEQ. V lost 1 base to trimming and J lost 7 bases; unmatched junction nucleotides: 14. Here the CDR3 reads CASSQARSGGIGGTQYF. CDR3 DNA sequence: TGTGCCAGCAGCCAAGCCCGCAGCGGGGGTATCGGGGGGACCCAGTACTTC.

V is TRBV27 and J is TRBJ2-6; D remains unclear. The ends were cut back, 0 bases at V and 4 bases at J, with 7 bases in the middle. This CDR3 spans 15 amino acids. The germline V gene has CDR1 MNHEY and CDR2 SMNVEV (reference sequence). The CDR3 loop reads CASSLSRAGANVLTF. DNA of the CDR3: TGTGCCAGCAGTTTATCAAGGGCCGGGGCCAACGTCCTGACTTTC.

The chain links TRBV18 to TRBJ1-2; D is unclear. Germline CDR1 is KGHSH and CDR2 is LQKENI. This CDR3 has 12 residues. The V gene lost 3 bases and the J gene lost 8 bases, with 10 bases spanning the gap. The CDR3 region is CASSPLPGGYTF. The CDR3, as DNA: TGTGCCAGCTCACCTTTGCCTGGGGGCTACACCTTC.

The CDR3: CASSGGQGNYGYTF. As DNA, the CDR3 is TGTGCCAGCAGCGGGGGACAGGGGAACTATGGCTACACCTTC. The rearrangement links TRBV9 to TRBJ1-2; the match to TRBD1 covers 10 bases. The length of the CDR3 is 14 residues. V trimming: 3 bases; J trimming: 2 bases; junction bases outside the gene matches: 1. The V gene's germline CDR1 is SGDLS and CDR2 YYNGEE.

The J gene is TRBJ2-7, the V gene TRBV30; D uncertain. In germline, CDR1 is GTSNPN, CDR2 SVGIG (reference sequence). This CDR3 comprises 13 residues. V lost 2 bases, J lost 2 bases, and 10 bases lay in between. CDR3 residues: CAWSLDGAYEQYF. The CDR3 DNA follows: TGTGCCTGGAGTCTGGACGGAGCCTACGAGCAGTACTTC.

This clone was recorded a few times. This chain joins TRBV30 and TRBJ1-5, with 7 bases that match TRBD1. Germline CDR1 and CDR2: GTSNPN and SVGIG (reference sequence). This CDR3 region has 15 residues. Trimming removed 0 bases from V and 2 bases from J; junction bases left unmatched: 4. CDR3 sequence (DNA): TGTGCCTGGAGTGTAAATGGACAGGGCAATCAGCCCCAGCATTTT. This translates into CAWSVNGQGNQPQHF.

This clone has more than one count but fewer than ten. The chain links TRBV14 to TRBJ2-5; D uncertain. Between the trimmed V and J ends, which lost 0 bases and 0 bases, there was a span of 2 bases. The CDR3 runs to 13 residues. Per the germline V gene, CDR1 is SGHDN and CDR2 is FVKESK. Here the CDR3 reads CASSQDNQETQYF. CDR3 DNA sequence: TGTGCCAGCAGCCAAGACAACCAAGAGACCCAGTACTTC. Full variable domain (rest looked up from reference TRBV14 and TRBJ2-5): EAGVTQFPSHSVIEKGQTVTLRCDPISGHDNLYWYRRVMGKEIKFLLHFVKESKQDESGMPNNRFLAERTGGTYSTLKVQPAELEDSGVYFCASSQDNQETQYFGPGTRLLVL.

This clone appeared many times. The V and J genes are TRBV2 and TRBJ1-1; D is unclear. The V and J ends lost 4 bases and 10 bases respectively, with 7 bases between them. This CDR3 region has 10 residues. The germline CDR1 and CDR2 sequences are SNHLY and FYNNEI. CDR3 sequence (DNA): TGTGCCAGCAGTGTAGGCCGAGCTTTCTTT. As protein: CASSVGRAFF.

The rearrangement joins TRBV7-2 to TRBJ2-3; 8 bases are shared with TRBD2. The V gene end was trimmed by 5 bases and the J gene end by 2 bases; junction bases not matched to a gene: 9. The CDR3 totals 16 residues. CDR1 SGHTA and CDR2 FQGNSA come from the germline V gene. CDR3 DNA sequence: TGTGCCAGCAGCCAAGACCGGGGGGGAGACACAGATACGCAGTATTTT. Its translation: CASSQDRGGDTDTQYF. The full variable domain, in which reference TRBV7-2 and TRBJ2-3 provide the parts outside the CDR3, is GAGVSQSPSNKVTEKGKDVELRCDPISGHTALYWYRQSLGQGLEFLIYFQGNSAPDKSGLPSDRFSAERTGGSVSTLTIQRTQQEDSAVYLCASSQDRGGDTDTQYFGPGTRLTVL.

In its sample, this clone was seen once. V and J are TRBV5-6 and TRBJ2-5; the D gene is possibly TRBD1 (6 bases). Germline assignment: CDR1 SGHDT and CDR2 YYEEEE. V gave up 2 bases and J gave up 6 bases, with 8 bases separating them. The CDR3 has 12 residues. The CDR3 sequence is CASSLTGKTQYF. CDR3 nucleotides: TGTGCCAGCAGCTTAACAGGGAAGACCCAGTACTTC. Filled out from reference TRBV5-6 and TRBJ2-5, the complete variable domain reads DAGVTQSPTHLIKTRGQQVTLRCSPKSGHDTVSWYQQALGQGPQFIFQYYEEEERQRGNFPDRFSGHQFPNYSSELNVNALLLGDSALYLCASSLTGKTQYFGPGTRLLVL.

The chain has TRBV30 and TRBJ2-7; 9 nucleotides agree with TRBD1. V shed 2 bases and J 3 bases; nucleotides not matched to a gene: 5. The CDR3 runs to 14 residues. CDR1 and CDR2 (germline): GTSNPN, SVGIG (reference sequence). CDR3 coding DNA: TGTGCCTGGAGTTGGGGACAGGGTGTCTACGAGCAGTACTTC. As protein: CAWSWGQGVYEQYF.

CDR3 loop: CSVRPGGSYEQYF. The DNA of the CDR3 is TGCAGCGTTCGGCCTGGAGGAAGCTACGAGCAGTACTTC. This chain links TRBV29-1 with TRBJ2-5, with TRBD2 as a possible D gene (5 bases). With the DNA end fitting TRBJ2-7 better, the J assignment may be wrong. From germline, CDR1 is SQVTM and CDR2 ANQGSEA. The CDR3 loop spans 13 amino acids.

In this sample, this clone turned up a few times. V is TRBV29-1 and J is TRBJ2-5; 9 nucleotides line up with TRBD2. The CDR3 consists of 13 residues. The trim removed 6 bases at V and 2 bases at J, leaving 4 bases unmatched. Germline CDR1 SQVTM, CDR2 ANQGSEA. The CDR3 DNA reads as TGCAGCGTATCGGGACTAGCTCAAGAGACCCAGTACTTC. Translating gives CSVSGLAQETQYF.

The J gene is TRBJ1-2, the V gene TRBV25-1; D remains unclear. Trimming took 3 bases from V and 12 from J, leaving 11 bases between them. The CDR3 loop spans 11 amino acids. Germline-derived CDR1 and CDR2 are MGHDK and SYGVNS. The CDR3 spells CASSDGSGDTF. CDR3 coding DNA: TGTGCCAGCAGTGACGGTAGCGGGGACACCTTC.

The CDR3 DNA follows: TGCAGCGTTTTGGGACCGGGCACCGGGGAGCTGTTTTTT. Translating gives CSVLGPGTGELFF. This sequence joins TRBV29-1 and TRBJ2-2, with D perhaps given as TRBD1 or TRBD2 (5 bases each). Trimming stripped 5 bases from V and 4 bases from J, with 11 bases between. CDR1 is SQVTM, CDR2 ANQGSEA, per germline. The length of the CDR3 is 13 residues.